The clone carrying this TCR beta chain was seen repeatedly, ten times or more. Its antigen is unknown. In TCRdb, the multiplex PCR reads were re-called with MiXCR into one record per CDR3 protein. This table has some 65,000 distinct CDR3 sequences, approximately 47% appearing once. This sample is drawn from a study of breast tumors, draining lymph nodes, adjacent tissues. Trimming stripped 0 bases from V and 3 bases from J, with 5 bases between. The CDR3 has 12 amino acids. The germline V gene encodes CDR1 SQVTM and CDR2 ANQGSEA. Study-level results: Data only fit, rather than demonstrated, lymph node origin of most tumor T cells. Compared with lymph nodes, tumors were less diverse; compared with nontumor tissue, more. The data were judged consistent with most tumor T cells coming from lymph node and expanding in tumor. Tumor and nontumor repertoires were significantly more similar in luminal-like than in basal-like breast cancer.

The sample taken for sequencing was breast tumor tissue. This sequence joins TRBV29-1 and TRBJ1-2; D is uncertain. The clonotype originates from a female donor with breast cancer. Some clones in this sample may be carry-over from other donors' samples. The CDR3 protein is CSVEDRDYGYTF. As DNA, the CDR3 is TGCAGCGTTGAAGATCGGGACTATGGCTACACCTTC.